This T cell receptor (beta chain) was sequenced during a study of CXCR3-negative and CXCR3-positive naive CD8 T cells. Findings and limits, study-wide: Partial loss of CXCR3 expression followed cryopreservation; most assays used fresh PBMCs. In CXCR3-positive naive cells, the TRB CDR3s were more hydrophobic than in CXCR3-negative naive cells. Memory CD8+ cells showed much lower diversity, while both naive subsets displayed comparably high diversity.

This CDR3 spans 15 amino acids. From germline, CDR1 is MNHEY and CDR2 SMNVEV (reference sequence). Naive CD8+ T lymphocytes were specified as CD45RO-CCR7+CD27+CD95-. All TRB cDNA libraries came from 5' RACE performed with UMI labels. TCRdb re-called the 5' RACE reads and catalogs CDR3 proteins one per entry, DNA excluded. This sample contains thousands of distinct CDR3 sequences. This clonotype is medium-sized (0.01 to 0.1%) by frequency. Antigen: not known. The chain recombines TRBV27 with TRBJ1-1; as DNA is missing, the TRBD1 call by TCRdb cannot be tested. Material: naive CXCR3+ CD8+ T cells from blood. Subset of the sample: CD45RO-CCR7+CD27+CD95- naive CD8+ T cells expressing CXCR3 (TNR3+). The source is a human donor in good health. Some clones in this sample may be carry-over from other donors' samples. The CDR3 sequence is CASSLGGGGNTEAFF.